The 26 T cell receptor beta chains below come from one sample, sequenced in a study of shared clonotypes between healthy human individuals. The data were produced by immunoSEQ multiplex PCR, yet TCRdb's version contains in-frame clones alone and is incomplete. The sample lists just under 350,000 clones, 70% to 75% occurring once. Specimen: memory CD4+ T cells sorted from blood. Subset reported: CD45RA-negative fraction. The receptor set was obtained from a man aged 25-40 years in good health.

The chain combines TRBV28 with TRBJ2-7, with no clear D. Trimming cost V 3 bases and J 6 bases, with 9 bases left between them. The germline gives CDR1 MDHEN, CDR2 SYDVKM. This CDR3 region has 12 residues. CDR3 bases: TGTGCCAGCAGTTTGACGGCCTCCGAGCAGTACTTC. As protein: CASSLTASEQYF. Full variable domain (remainder filled in from reference TRBV28 and TRBJ2-7): DVKVTQSSRYLVKRTGEKVFLECVQDMDHENMFWYRQDPGLGLRLIYFSYDVKMKEKGDIPEGYSVSREKKERFSLILESASTNQTSMYLCASSLTASEQYFGPGTRLTVT.

This chain uses TRBV2 with TRBJ1-2, with D perhaps matching TRBD1 (5 bases). The CDR3 is made up of 14 amino acids. The germline CDR1 and CDR2 sequences are SNHLY and FYNNEI. The V end was cut by 6 bases, the J end by 4 bases, with 15 bases between. The CDR3 here is CASSLPGDRYGYTF. The CDR3 bases are TGTGCCAGCAGCTTACCCGGGGACCGCTATGGCTACACCTTC.

This sequence joins TRBV13 and TRBJ2-7, with 7 bases matching TRBD1. The CDR3 extends over 16 amino acids. Germline V gene data show CDR1 as PRHDT and CDR2 as FYEKMQ (reference sequence). The J segment lost 3 bases and the V segment lost 2 bases, leaving 10 bases of the junction unmatched. This CDR3 is CASSLNQGTVDYEQYF. The CDR3 DNA reads TGTGCCAGCAGCTTAAATCAGGGGACAGTAGACTACGAGCAGTACTTC.

This chain connects TRBV29-1 to TRBJ1-4; D not certain. CDR1 is SQVTM, CDR2 ANQGSEA, per germline. The CDR3 is 14 residues long. Trimming pared 1 base from V and 8 bases from J, leaving 14 bases between. The CDR3 spells CSVEGSGSDEKLFF. The CDR3 coding sequence is TGCAGCGTTGAAGGTTCGGGTAGTGACGAAAAACTGTTTTTT. The whole variable domain, remainder taken from reference TRBV29-1 and TRBJ1-4, is SAVISQKPSRDICQRGTSLTIQCQVDSQVTMMFWYRQQPGQSLTLIATANQGSEATYESGFVIDKFPISRPNLTFSTLTVSNMSPEDSSIYLCSVEGSGSDEKLFFGSGTQLSVL.

The chain has TRBV5-4 and TRBJ2-5; the D is unclear. The V and J ends lost 0 bases and 2 bases respectively, with 11 bases between them. Germline-derived CDR1 and CDR2 are SGHNT and YYREEE (reference sequence). CDR3 length: 15 residues. This CDR3 reads CASSLERSPQETQYF. CDR3 nucleotides: TGTGCCAGCAGCTTGGAAAGGTCACCTCAAGAGACCCAGTACTTC. The full variable domain, with the rest looked up from reference TRBV5-4 and TRBJ2-5, is ETGVTQSPTHLIKTRGQQVTLRCSSQSGHNTVSWYQQALGQGPQFIFQYYREEENGRGNFPPRFSGLQFPNYSSELNVNALELDDSALYLCASSLERSPQETQYFGPGTRLLVL.

V is TRBV29-1 and J is TRBJ2-2, with 12 nucleotides matching TRBD2. The junction had 9 bases not matched to a gene; V was cut back by 4 bases and J by 3 bases. This CDR3 comprises 17 residues. From germline, CDR1 is SQVTM and CDR2 ANQGSEA. CDR3 region: CSVGIGLAGLYTGELFF. The CDR3 region has the DNA TGCAGCGTTGGAATCGGACTAGCGGGATTATACACCGGGGAGCTGTTTTTT.

The gene calls are TRBV21-1 and TRBJ2-7; the table assigns TRBD1, which was not confirmed against the DNA. TRBV21-1 is a known pseudogene. The CDR3 runs 14 residues. The CDR3 loop reads CASSKSPENYEQYF. CDR3 in DNA: TGTGCCAGCAGCAAATCCCCAGAAAACTACGAGCAGTACTTC.

This clone appeared a few times. The chain links TRBV6-1 to TRBJ2-5; unclear D gene. From germline, CDR1 is MNHNS and CDR2 SASEGT. V gave up 4 bases and J gave up 6 bases, with 15 bases separating them. This CDR3 is 14 amino acids long. This CDR3 reads CASSASLGPKTQYF. The CDR3 DNA reads as TGTGCCAGCAGTGCAAGTCTAGGGCCCAAGACCCAGTACTTC.

J is TRBJ2-5 and V is TRBV7-9, with 9 bases matching TRBD2. There are 18 residues in the CDR3. V lost 3 bases, J lost 4 bases, and 15 bases stayed unmatched. Germline CDR1 is SEHNR and CDR2 is FQNEAQ (reference sequence). As DNA, the CDR3 is TGTGCCAGCAGCTTGGGGAGGTTTAGCGGGAGAGAAGGAGAGACCCAGTACTTC. Translated: CASSLGRFSGREGETQYF.

This chain links TRBV18 with TRBJ2-1, with 9 bases aligning to TRBD2. CDR1 is KGHSH, CDR2 LQKENI, per germline. The junction had 5 bases not matched to a gene; V was cut back by 1 base and J by 1 base. This CDR3 is built from 17 residues. CDR3 nucleotides: TGTGCCAGCTCACCACTCGGGACTAGCCGGTCCTACAATGAGCAGTTCTTC. Amino acid sequence: CASSPLGTSRSYNEQFF.

In its sample, this clone was seen many times. The rearrangement links TRBV30 to TRBJ2-5; 10 bases agree with TRBD2. Germline CDR1 and CDR2: GTSNPN and SVGIG (reference sequence). CDR3 length: 14 amino acids. The J segment lost 4 bases and the V segment lost 3 bases, leaving 5 bases of the junction unmatched. CDR3 sequence (DNA): TGTGCCTGGAGCCTAGCGGGGGTCCGAGAGACCCAGTACTTC. Protein: CAWSLAGVRETQYF.

J is TRBJ1-6 and V is TRBV4-3; 9 bases agree with TRBD1. The CDR3 is 15 amino acids. CDR1 and CDR2 from the germline V gene are LGHNA and YSLEER. The J segment lost 9 bases and the V segment lost 0 bases, leaving 3 bases of the junction unmatched. The CDR3 DNA follows: TGCGCCAGCAGCCAAGATAGGACAGGGGTTTCACCCCTCCACTTT. This encodes CASSQDRTGVSPLHF.

The V and J genes are TRBV6-5 and TRBJ1-1; D is undetermined. CDR1 MNHEY and CDR2 SVGAGI come from the germline V gene. The CDR3 sequence is 13 residues long. V lost 0 bases and J 6 bases, leaving 8 bases between the germline ends. This CDR3 reads CASSYSGGAEAFF. The CDR3 DNA follows: TGTGCCAGCAGTTACTCGGGAGGTGCTGAAGCTTTCTTT.

V is TRBV27 and J is TRBJ1-4; D is undetermined. CDR3 size: 14 residues. The V end lost 3 bases, the J end lost 8 bases, and 13 bases lay between the germline ends. Germline V gene data show CDR1 as MNHEY and CDR2 as SMNVEV (reference sequence). The CDR3 coding sequence is TGTGCCAGCAGTTTTTTAGGGTCGGGGGAAAAACTGTTTTTT. Translation gives CASSFLGSGEKLFF. The full variable domain, with the rest looked up from reference TRBV27 and TRBJ1-4, is EAQVTQNPRYLITVTGKKLTVTCSQNMNHEYMSWYRQDPGLGLRQIYYSMNVEVTDKGDVPEGYKVSRKEKRNFPLILESPSPNQTSLYFCASSFLGSGEKLFFGSGTQLSVL.

This clone was seen more than once but under ten times. Other DNA sequences in the same sample also yield this CDR3. The V call is TRBV10-1, the J call TRBJ2-2; D tentatively fits TRBD1 or TRBD2 (5 bases each). The germline V and J ends were trimmed by 3 bases and 7 bases, with 27 bases remaining between them. Germline values: CDR1 WNHNN, CDR2 SYGVQD (reference sequence). The CDR3 covers 19 residues. The CDR3 is CASSELSYQGTGFRGELFF. CDR3 in DNA: TGCGCCAGCAGTGAACTATCCTATCAAGGGACGGGTTTCCGCGGGGAGCTGTTTTTT.

Concerning this clone: The sample holds other DNA sequences that translate to the same CDR3. V and J are TRBV28 and TRBJ2-7; D gene ambiguous. V was shortened by 2 bases and J by 4 bases, with 3 bases between the two germline ends. CDR1 MDHEN and CDR2 SYDVKM come from the germline V gene. There are 11 residues in the CDR3. The CDR3 spells CASSLVYEQYF. Written as DNA, the CDR3 is TGTGCCAGCAGTTTAGTATACGAGCAGTACTTC.

CDR3 sequence: CASSPSFGGTSYNEQFF. The DNA for the CDR3 is TGTGCCAGCTCACCATCCTTCGGCGGGACGTCCTACAATGAGCAGTTCTTC. The V gene is TRBV18, the J gene TRBJ2-1; TRBD2 is a possible D gene (6 bases). V was clipped by 2 bases and J by 1 base, with 15 bases between them. The CDR3 loop spans 17 amino acids. Germline values: CDR1 KGHSH, CDR2 LQKENI. Supplemented by reference TRBV18 and TRBJ2-1, the full variable domain reads NAGVMQNPRHLVRRRGQEARLRCSPMKGHSHVYWYRQLPEEGLKFMVYLQKENIIDESGMPKERFSAEFPKEGPSILRIQQVVRGDSAAYFCASSPSFGGTSYNEQFFGPGTRLTVL.

In its sample, this clone is medium-sized (0.01 to 0.1%). This rearrangement joins TRBV14 to TRBJ2-1; 10 bases agree with TRBD2. With V trimmed by 1 base and J by 7 bases, 7 bases remained unmatched. The CDR3 spans 16 residues. Germline V gene lookup returns CDR1 SGHDN and CDR2 FVKESK. The CDR3 loop is CASSQGQAGGGNEQFF. CDR3 DNA sequence: TGTGCCAGCAGCCAAGGACAAGCGGGAGGGGGAAATGAGCAGTTCTTC.

J is TRBJ1-4 and V is TRBV7-6, with D perhaps matching TRBD1 (6 bases). V dropped 2 bases and J dropped 5 bases, with 12 bases sitting between them. From germline, CDR1 is SGHVS and CDR2 FNYEAQ. The CDR3 loop spans 15 amino acids. The CDR3 sequence is CASSLNLGGNEKLFF. The CDR3 region has the DNA TGTGCCAGCAGCTTAAATTTAGGGGGGAATGAAAAACTGTTTTTT.

The gene calls are TRBV4-2 and TRBJ2-2; D is unresolved. This CDR3 is built from 16 residues. Germline V gene data show CDR1 as LGHNA and CDR2 as YNFKEQ. Trimming pared 1 base from V and 1 base from J, leaving 10 bases between. CDR3 region: CASSQGVGRNTGELFF. Here the CDR3 DNA reads TGTGCCAGCAGCCAAGGGGTAGGAAGGAACACCGGGGAGCTGTTTTTT.

This chain connects TRBV30 to TRBJ1-2; D perhaps matches TRBD1 (5 bases). Germline loops: CDR1 GTSNPN, CDR2 SVGIG (reference sequence). The ends were cut back, 8 bases at V and 2 bases at J, with 12 bases in the middle. The CDR3 is 12 residues long. CDR3 residues: CAVARGNYGYTF. In DNA, the CDR3 is TGTGCCGTAGCAAGGGGAAACTATGGCTACACCTTC.

The V call is TRBV14, the J call TRBJ2-2; D ambiguous. The germline V and J ends were trimmed by 1 base and 7 bases, with 7 bases remaining between them. Per germline, CDR1 SGHDN and CDR2 FVKESK. The CDR3 loop spans 13 amino acids. The CDR3 is CASSQALGGELFF. CDR3 sequence (DNA): TGTGCCAGCAGCCAAGCTCTCGGCGGGGAGCTGTTTTTT.

The J gene is TRBJ2-1, the V gene TRBV5-4, with 9 nucleotides matching TRBD1. V lost 0 bases, J lost 8 bases, and 6 bases stayed unmatched. The CDR3 spans 15 residues. Germline CDR1 is SGHNT and CDR2 is YYREEE (reference sequence). The CDR3 nucleotides are TGTGCCAGCAGCTTGGTACAGGGGGCCCCAGATGAGCAGTTCTTC. This encodes CASSLVQGAPDEQFF. The full variable domain, in which reference TRBV5-4 and TRBJ2-1 provide the parts outside the CDR3, is ETGVTQSPTHLIKTRGQQVTLRCSSQSGHNTVSWYQQALGQGPQFIFQYYREEENGRGNFPPRFSGLQFPNYSSELNVNALELDDSALYLCASSLVQGAPDEQFFGPGTRLTVL.

The chain carries TRBV19 and TRBJ2-5; 9 nucleotides match TRBD1. Germline CDR1 is LNHDA and CDR2 is SQIVND (reference sequence). The CDR3 length is 14 residues. V lost 9 bases to trimming and J lost 4 bases; unmatched junction nucleotides: 9. For the CDR3, the DNA is TGTGCCAGCCAATTTACAGGGGGCTCAGAGACCCAGTACTTC. Amino acid sequence: CASQFTGGSETQYF.

V gene TRBV6-4 combines with J gene TRBJ2-2; 11 bases line up with TRBD2. After removal of 2 bases from V and 0 bases from J, the junction contained 5 bases not matched to a gene. This CDR3 has 18 residues. CDR1 and CDR2 (germline): MRHNA, SNTAGT. As DNA, the CDR3 is TGTGCCAGCAGTGACGGGCTAGCGGGAGGTGCGAACACCGGGGAGCTGTTTTTT. Translated: CASSDGLAGGANTGELFF.

The V call is TRBV9, the J call TRBJ2-7; no definite D call. The ends were cut back, 4 bases at V and 2 bases at J, with 13 bases in the middle. Germline V CDR1 and CDR2: SGDLS, YYNGEE. CDR3 size: 14 residues. CDR3 DNA sequence: TGTGCCAGCAGCTTGGACGGCGAGGCCTACGAGCAGTACTTC. It is translated as CASSLDGEAYEQYF. Supplemented by reference TRBV9 and TRBJ2-7, the full variable domain reads DSGVTQTPKHLITATGQRVTLRCSPRSGDLSVYWYQQSLDQGLQFLIQYYNGEERAKGNILERFSAQQFPDLHSELNLSSLELGDSALYFCASSLDGEAYEQYFGPGTRLTVT.